These 22 T cell receptor beta chains share one sample of origin, sequenced in a study of OX40 agonist ivuxolimab in advanced cancers. The method was immunoSEQ multiplex PCR; TCRdb's version includes in-frame clones alone and lacks a portion of them. The data contain 40,000 to 50,000 clones, around 90% of them singletons. The sequenced sample was CD4+ or CD8+ T cells sorted from blood, obtained in a trial of the OX40 agonist ivuxolimab. These receptors originate from an adult with an advanced solid tumor such as melanoma, head and neck, liver or kidney cancer.

This clone was seen a few times. This chain links TRBV6-1 with TRBJ2-7, with D tentatively TRBD1 (6 bases). The V gene lost 2 bases and the J gene lost 0 bases, with 11 bases spanning the gap. The V gene's germline CDR1 is MNHNS and CDR2 SASEGT. The CDR3 length is 15 residues. The CDR3, as DNA: TGTGCCAGCAGTGAAAGGTTGGACAGCTCCTACGAGCAGTACTTC. Protein product: CASSERLDSSYEQYF.

V usage is TRBV9 and J usage is TRBJ2-7; D remains ambiguous. Germline CDR1 reads SGDLS; CDR2 reads YYNGEE. The CDR3 loop spans 14 amino acids. Trimming stripped 0 bases from V and 5 bases from J, with 12 bases between. CDR3 sequence (DNA): TGTGCCAGCAGCGTAGTACCCGACGCGGACGAGCAGTACTTC. It is translated as CASSVVPDADEQYF.

The chain joins TRBV5-5 to TRBJ1-4; D is undetermined. The CDR3 consists of 14 residues. The ends were cut back, 2 bases at V and 8 bases at J, with 13 bases in the middle. Germline assignment: CDR1 SGHKS and CDR2 YYEKEE (reference sequence). CDR3 coding DNA: TGTGCCAGCAGCTTTTCACGGACGGAGGAAAAACTGTTTTTT. Translating gives CASSFSRTEEKLFF.

This rearrangement joins TRBV4-1 to TRBJ2-1, with a weak D call TRBD2 (6 bases). V was shortened by 6 bases and J by 2 bases, with 17 bases between the two germline ends. Germline V gives CDR1 MGHRA, CDR2 YSYEKL. CDR3 length: 16 residues. CDR3 coding DNA: TGCGCCAGCAGTCTGCGACTAGGCCAAACCTACAATGAGCAGTTCTTC. It codes for CASSLRLGQTYNEQFF.

This clone was picked up a small number of times. The chain joins TRBV7-9 to TRBJ1-6; 8 bases align to TRBD1. In germline, CDR1 is SEHNR, CDR2 FQNEAQ (reference sequence). Trimming at V came to 5 bases and at J to 10 bases, leaving 7 bases not matched to a gene. The CDR3 sequence is 14 residues long. As DNA, the CDR3 is TGTGCCAGCAGCCAGACAGGGGCCCTATCACCCCTCCACTTT. Translating it yields CASSQTGALSPLHF.

V gene TRBV7-9 combines with J gene TRBJ2-3, with TRBD1 matching 11 bases. The ends lost 5 bases at V and 2 bases at J; junction bases unmatched: 6. Germline CDR1 SEHNR, CDR2 FQNEAQ (reference sequence). CDR3 size: 16 residues. Here the CDR3 DNA reads TGTGCCAGCAGCCCCGGACAGGGGGCGTCCACAGATACGCAGTATTTT. It translates to CASSPGQGASTDTQYF.

The chain carries TRBV19 and TRBJ2-5; D is perhaps TRBD1 (6 bases). This CDR3 spans 13 amino acids. CDR1 is LNHDA and CDR2 is SQIVND in the germline V gene (reference sequence). Trimming pared 3 bases from V and 4 bases from J, leaving 9 bases between. The CDR3 sequence is CASSIGRGETQYF. As DNA, the CDR3 is TGTGCCAGTAGTATCGGCAGGGGAGAGACCCAGTACTTC.

The chain employs TRBV28 and TRBJ2-3; D gene unclear. The CDR3 is 12 amino acids. Germline lookup yields CDR1 MDHEN and CDR2 SYDVKM. Trimming removed 7 bases from V and 1 base from J, with 6 bases in between. CDR3 amino acids: CASTAGTDTQYF. DNA for the CDR3: TGTGCCAGCACTGCGGGCACAGATACGCAGTATTTT.

CDR3: CASSPPRGGSYNEQFF. The CDR3, as DNA: TGTGCCAGCAGCCCACCGCGGGGCGGGTCCTACAATGAGCAGTTCTTC. This chain uses TRBV13 with TRBJ2-1; possibly TRBD2 for D (6 bases). This CDR3 has 16 residues. V lost 5 bases and J 1 base, leaving 15 bases between the germline ends. Germline CDR1 reads PRHDT; CDR2 reads FYEKMQ (reference sequence).

V usage is TRBV7-2 and J usage is TRBJ1-1, with no clear D. The CDR3 runs to 14 residues. The germline V gene has CDR1 SGHTA and CDR2 FQGNSA. The V gene lost 1 base and the J gene lost 1 base, with 7 bases spanning the gap. The CDR3 region is CASSLVSGNTEAFF. Here the CDR3 DNA reads TGTGCCAGCAGCTTAGTTTCTGGGAACACTGAAGCTTTCTTT.

Only one count was recorded for this clone. The genes are TRBV21-1 and TRBJ1-1. TRBV21-1 is a recognized pseudogene. The CDR3 runs 16 residues. This chain's CDR3 is CASSKVLRVVNTEAFF. For the CDR3, the DNA is TGTGCCAGCAGCAAAGTTCTGAGGGTTGTGAACACTGAAGCTTTCTTT.

This CDR3 reads CASSNCFQQGSSYEQYF. CDR3 DNA: TGTGCCAGCAGCAATTGCTTCCAGCAGGGGAGCTCCTACGAGCAGTACTTC. This rearrangement joins TRBV21-1 to TRBJ2-7; the listed D gene, TRBD1, was not tested against the DNA. TRBV21-1 is reported as a pseudogene. The CDR3 covers 17 residues.

V is TRBV30 and J is TRBJ1-6; 7 nucleotides line up with TRBD1. The trim removed 5 bases at V and 13 bases at J, leaving 11 bases unmatched. The CDR3 loop spans 13 amino acids. Germline V gene data show CDR1 as GTSNPN and CDR2 as SVGIG (reference sequence). CDR3 loop: CAWHRDRVSPLHF. Written as DNA, the CDR3 is TGTGCCTGGCACCGGGACAGAGTCTCTCCCCTCCACTTT. Combining the CDR3 with reference TRBV30 and TRBJ1-6 gives the whole variable domain SQTIHQWPATLVQPVGSPLSLECTVEGTSNPNLYWYRQAAGRGLQLLFYSVGIGQISSEVPQNLSASRPQDRQFILSSKKLLLSDSGFYLCAWHRDRVSPLHFGNGTRLTVT.

The CDR3, as DNA: TGTGCCTGGAGTGTACCGGGGCGTGTCAGGACAGAACAGTTCTTC. It translates to CAWSVPGRVRTEQFF. V is TRBV30 and J is TRBJ2-1; the D gene is possibly TRBD1 (6 bases). CDR1 GTSNPN and CDR2 SVGIG come from the germline V gene (reference sequence). The V end lost 0 bases, the J end lost 13 bases, and 22 bases lay between the germline ends. This CDR3 has 15 residues. The entire variable domain, with the rest obtained from reference TRBV30 and TRBJ2-1, is as follows: SQTIHQWPATLVQPVGSPLSLECTVEGTSNPNLYWYRQAAGRGLQLLFYSVGIGQISSEVPQNLSASRPQDRQFILSSKKLLLSDSGFYLCAWSVPGRVRTEQFFGPGTRLTVL.

The V call is TRBV11-3, the J call TRBJ2-3; D unresolved. Germline V lookup: CDR1 SGHNT, CDR2 YENEEA. The CDR3 has 15 amino acids. V dropped 5 bases and J dropped 0 bases, with 12 bases sitting between them. Written as DNA, the CDR3 is TGTGCCAGCAGCCAAACTTTTTTTAGCACAGATACGCAGTATTTT. Translation: CASSQTFFSTDTQYF.

This sequence joins TRBV19 and TRBJ2-3; 8 bases are shared with TRBD2. Trimming removed 0 bases from V and 5 bases from J; junction bases left unmatched: 4. The germline gives CDR1 LNHDA, CDR2 SQIVND (reference sequence). The CDR3 is 15 residues long. The CDR3 DNA follows: TGTGCCAGTAGTATAGACGGGGGGGGCCAAGATACGCAGTATTTT. It specifies CASSIDGGGQDTQYF. Based on the CDR3 plus reference TRBV19 and TRBJ2-3, the full variable domain is DGGITQSPKYLFRKEGQNVTLSCEQNLNHDAMYWYRQDPGQGLRLIYYSQIVNDFQKGDIAEGYSVSREKKESFPLTVTSAQKNPTAFYLCASSIDGGGQDTQYFGPGTRLTVL.

The V call is TRBV7-9, the J call TRBJ2-2; 10 bases map to TRBD1. There are 15 residues in the CDR3. Germline V gene lookup returns CDR1 SEHNR and CDR2 FQNEAQ (reference sequence). Unmatched junction bases numbered 6, after V lost 6 bases and J lost 5 bases. DNA for the CDR3: TGTGCCAGCAGACCCGGGACAGGGGAGACCGGGGAGCTGTTTTTT. Its protein product is CASRPGTGETGELFF.

The table lists this clone with a few counts. The rearrangement joins TRBV7-9 to TRBJ1-4; D remains ambiguous. The length of the CDR3 is 11 residues. Trimming stripped 6 bases from V and 4 bases from J, with 3 bases between. Germline CDR1 reads SEHNR; CDR2 reads FQNEAQ (reference sequence). CDR3 nucleotide sequence: TGTGCCAGCAGACGTAATGAAAAACTGTTTTTT. Translating it yields CASRRNEKLFF.

The CDR3 DNA reads as TGCGCCAGCAGCCAGGGACCTATCTCCGAGCAGTACTTC. This encodes CASSQGPISEQYF. V usage is TRBV5-1 and J usage is TRBJ2-5; either TRBD1 or TRBD2 may fit D (5 bases each). The DNA matches TRBJ2-7 better at its end, which makes the J call doubtful. Germline loops: CDR1 SGHRS, CDR2 YFSETQ. The CDR3 runs to 13 residues.

This clone appeared once. The chain uses TRBV5-1 and TRBJ1-4; TRBD1 aligns across 7 bases. The CDR3 extends over 16 amino acids. Per the germline V gene, CDR1 is SGHRS and CDR2 is YFSETQ. The junction had 11 bases not matched to a gene; V was cut back by 1 base and J by 8 bases. The CDR3 protein is CASSLKATGNGEKLFF. The CDR3 DNA sequence: TGCGCCAGCAGCTTGAAAGCGACAGGGAACGGAGAAAAACTGTTTTTT.

The sample holds one count of this clone. V is TRBV19 and J is TRBJ2-1, with D possibly matching TRBD2 (6 bases). The CDR3 has 15 amino acids. Trimming stripped 5 bases from V and 2 bases from J, with 13 bases between. Germline V gives CDR1 LNHDA, CDR2 SQIVND (reference sequence). CDR3 protein: CASSHTAGPYNEQFF. Written as DNA, the CDR3 is TGTGCCAGTAGTCATACAGCGGGCCCCTACAATGAGCAGTTCTTC.

The CDR3 here is CASSPRTSGTPSSYEQYF. CDR3 bases: TGTGCCAGCAGCCCAAGAACTAGCGGTACTCCGAGCTCCTACGAGCAGTACTTC. The chain has TRBV11-2 and TRBJ2-7; TRBD2 aligns across 8 bases. J gave up 0 bases and V 5 bases, and 15 bases lay outside the gene matches. Germline V gene data show CDR1 as SGHAT and CDR2 as FQNNGV. The length of the CDR3 is 18 residues.